A selection of T cell receptor beta chains follows, all from one sample in a study of blood T cell repertoires in COVID-19. Using immunoSEQ multiplex PCR, the repertoire was profiled, and TCRdb retains in-frame clones only, with some absent. The sample comprises 68,000 or so clones, roughly 84% of which are singletons, and approximately 7% rests with the top ten. Sequenced material: peripheral blood. The receptors here all came from a man aged 50-59 years with active COVID-19. Both conserved end residues are part of each CDR3. D genes are given only for firm matches. A row's size may be missing; if present it is once, few, many or a size class.

j_call,v_call,d_call,clone_size,cdr3_nt,cdr3_aa
TRBJ1-1,TRBV7-2,TRBD1,-,TGTGCCAGCAGGATGACAGGGGGCCCAGGCACTGAAGCTTTCTTT,CASRMTGGPGTEAFF
TRBJ2-6,TRBV15,TRBD1,-,TGTGCCACCAGCAGCGACAGGGGGCCCGGGGCCAACGTCCTGACTTTC,CATSSDRGPGANVLTF
TRBJ2-5,TRBV27,-,-,TGTGCCAGCACCCAGGGAGAGACCCAGTACTTC,CASTQGETQYF
TRBJ1-3,TRBV7-2,-,-,TGTGCCAGCAGCCCAATGGGAGGCCTTGGAAACACCATATATTTT,CASSPMGGLGNTIYF
TRBJ2-2,TRBV4-2,-,-,TGTGCCAGCAGCCATCCGGCCGGGGACACCTGGAACACCGGGGAGCTGTTTTTT,CASSHPAGDTWNTGELFF
TRBJ2-1,TRBV7-2,TRBD2,-,TGTGCCAGCAGCTTAGAGGCGCTAGCGGGAGCTGAGCAGTTCTTC,CASSLEALAGAEQFF
TRBJ2-7,TRBV7-2,-,-,TGTGCCAGCAGCTTCAACAGACAGTCAACGGGGCAGTACTTC,CASSFNRQSTGQYF
TRBJ2-2,TRBV4-1,TRBD1,-,TGCGCCAGCAGCCAGACACAGGGGGGAGGCACCGGGGAGCTGTTTTTT,CASSQTQGGGTGELFF
TRBJ1-2,TRBV3-1/TRBV3-2,-,-,TGTGCCAGCAGCCAGGGAGCGGCCTTAAACTATGGCTACACCTTC,CASSQGAALNYGYTF
TRBJ2-7,TRBV9,-,-,TGTGCCAGCAGCGTAGGCCCCAGGGAAGCGTACGAGCAGTACTTC,CASSVGPREAYEQYF
TRBJ1-2,TRBV28,-,-,TGTGCCAGCAGTCCCCGGGCGGGGGATGGCTACACCTTC,CASSPRAGDGYTF
TRBJ2-7,TRBV28,-,-,TGTGCCAGCACCCCGGGACTCAAAACCTACGAGCAGTACTTC,CASTPGLKTYEQYF
TRBJ2-3,TRBV19,TRBD1,-,TGTGCCACCAAGCCGGGACAGGGGGCGATAGATACGCAGTATTTT,CATKPGQGAIDTQYF
TRBJ2-3,TRBV5-1,TRBD2,-,TGCGCCAGCAGCGGGGGGGAGTTCACAGATACGCAGTATTTT,CASSGGEFTDTQYF
TRBJ1-5,TRBV29-1,TRBD1,once,TGCAGCGTCGCCTTGGGTGGGACAGGGGATCAGCCCCAGCATTTT,CSVALGGTGDQPQHF
TRBJ1-5,TRBV6-2/TRBV6-3,TRBD1,-,TGTGCCAGCACTTACAGGGGTGGACAGCCCCAGCATTTT,CASTYRGGQPQHF
TRBJ1-5,TRBV6-2/TRBV6-3,-,-,TGTGCCAGCAGTTACCCCAAGGACTATAGCAATCAGCCCCAGCATTTT,CASSYPKDYSNQPQHF
TRBJ2-3,TRBV28,TRBD2,-,TGTGCCATAGGGACTAGCGGTCTCACAGATACGCAGTATTTT,CAIGTSGLTDTQYF
TRBJ2-6,TRBV19,-,-,TGTGCCAGTAGTATCGACAGGCGTAGCTCTGGGGCCAACGTCCTGACTTTC,CASSIDRRSSGANVLTF
TRBJ1-2,TRBV28,-,-,TGTGCCAGCAGTTCAGGGCAGGAGAACTATGGCTACACCTTC,CASSSGQENYGYTF
TRBJ1-5,TRBV28,-,-,TGTGCCAGCAGCGCGGAGGGTGGGGGCAATCAGCCCCAGCATTTT,CASSAEGGGNQPQHF
TRBJ2-3,TRBV24-1,TRBD1,once,TGTGCCACCAGTGATCCTACAGGGGGCAGGGGTGATACGCAGTATTTT,CATSDPTGGRGDTQYF
TRBJ1-1,TRBV18,TRBD1,-,TGTGCCAGCTCACAGGGGGCTGGAACTGAAGCTTTCTTT,CASSQGAGTEAFF
TRBJ1-1,TRBV27,-,few,TGTGCCAGCAGTTTAGGGGGCGGAAGTATTGAAGCTTTCTTT,CASSLGGGSIEAFF
TRBJ2-7,TRBV20-1,-,-,TGCAGTGCTATAGCGGCTGGCGAGCAGTACTTC,CSAIAAGEQYF
TRBJ1-3,TRBV7-9,-,-,TGTGCCAGCAGCTTAGCGGGGGCCACTGGAAACACCATATATTTT,CASSLAGATGNTIYF
TRBJ1-6,TRBV18,-,-,TGTGCCAGCTCACCAATACAGGGAGATAATTCACCCCTCCACTTT,CASSPIQGDNSPLHF
TRBJ2-2,TRBV7-7,-,-,TGTGCTAGCAGCTTAGTAGGGGGTGTTGGCACCGGGGAGCTGTTTTTT,CASSLVGGVGTGELFF
TRBJ1-5,TRBV30,TRBD1,-,TGTGCCTGGGGGCCGGGACAGGTTGAGCAGCCCCAGCATTTT,CAWGPGQVEQPQHF